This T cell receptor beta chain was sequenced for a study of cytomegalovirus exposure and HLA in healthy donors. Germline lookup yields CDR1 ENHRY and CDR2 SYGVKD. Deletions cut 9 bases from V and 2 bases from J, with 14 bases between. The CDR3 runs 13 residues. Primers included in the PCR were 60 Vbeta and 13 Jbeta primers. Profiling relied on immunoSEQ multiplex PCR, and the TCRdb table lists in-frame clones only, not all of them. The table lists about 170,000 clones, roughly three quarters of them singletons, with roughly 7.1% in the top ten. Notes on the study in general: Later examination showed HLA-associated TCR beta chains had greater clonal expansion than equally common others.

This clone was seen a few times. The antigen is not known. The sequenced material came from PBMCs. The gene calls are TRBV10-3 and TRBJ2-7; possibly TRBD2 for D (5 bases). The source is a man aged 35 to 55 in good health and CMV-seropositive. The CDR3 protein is CAMRAEGPYEQYF. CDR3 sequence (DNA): TGTGCCATGCGGGCAGAGGGTCCCTACGAGCAGTACTTC.